This T cell receptor beta chain was obtained from a study of blood T cell repertoires in COVID-19. Study information: The United States, Italy and Spain provided the acute and convalescent COVID-19 samples. The analysed material was cDNA or gDNA that came from T cells, B-cell-depleted T cells, or PBMCs.

This CDR3 has 17 residues. V was clipped by 1 base and J by 13 bases; unmatched bases: 16. CDR1 is LGHNA, CDR2 YSLEER, per germline. Patients of the Seattle cohort, enrolled during active infection, were followed longitudinally. Source study methods: Estimates of nucleated cell counts were drawn from the amplification of reference gene primers. Produced via immunoSEQ multiplex PCR; TCRdb's table is partial and in-frame only. That table is the source of V, J and clone size, and D and trimming were worked out from the DNA. Among 400,000 or so clones listed, around nine tenths were seen once. The chain is built from TRBV4-3 and TRBJ1-4, with TRBD1 matching 9 bases. This TCR was recovered from a woman aged 40 to 50 with COVID-19, enrolled during active disease. What was sequenced was peripheral blood. CDR3 sequence: CASSQAVGRTGAYLLFF. The CDR3 DNA follows: TGCGCCAGCAGCCAAGCTGTGGGGCGGACAGGGGCCTACTTACTGTTTTTT.